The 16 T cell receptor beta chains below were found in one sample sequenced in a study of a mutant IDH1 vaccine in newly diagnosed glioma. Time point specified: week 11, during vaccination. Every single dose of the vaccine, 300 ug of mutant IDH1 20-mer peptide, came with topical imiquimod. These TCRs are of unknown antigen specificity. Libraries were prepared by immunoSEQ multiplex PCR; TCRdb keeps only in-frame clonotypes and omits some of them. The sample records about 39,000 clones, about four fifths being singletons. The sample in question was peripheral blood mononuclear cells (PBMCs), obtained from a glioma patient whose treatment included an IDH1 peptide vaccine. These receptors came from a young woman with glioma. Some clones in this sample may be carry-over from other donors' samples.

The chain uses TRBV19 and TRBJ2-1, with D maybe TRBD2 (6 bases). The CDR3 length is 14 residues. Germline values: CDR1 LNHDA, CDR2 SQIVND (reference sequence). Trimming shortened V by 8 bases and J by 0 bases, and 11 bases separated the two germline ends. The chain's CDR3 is CASGGGNSYNEQFF. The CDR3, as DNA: TGTGCCAGTGGTGGGGGGAACTCCTACAATGAGCAGTTCTTC.

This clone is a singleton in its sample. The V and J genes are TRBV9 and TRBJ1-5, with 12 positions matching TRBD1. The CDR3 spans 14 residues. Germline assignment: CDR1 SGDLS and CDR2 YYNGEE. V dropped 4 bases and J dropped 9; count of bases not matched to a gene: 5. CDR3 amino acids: CASSLGQGASPQHF. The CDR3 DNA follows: TGTGCCAGCAGCCTGGGACAGGGGGCTTCGCCCCAGCATTTT. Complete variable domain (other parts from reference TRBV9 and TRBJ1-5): DSGVTQTPKHLITATGQRVTLRCSPRSGDLSVYWYQQSLDQGLQFLIQYYNGEERAKGNILERFSAQQFPDLHSELNLSSLELGDSALYFCASSLGQGASPQHFGDGTRLSIL.

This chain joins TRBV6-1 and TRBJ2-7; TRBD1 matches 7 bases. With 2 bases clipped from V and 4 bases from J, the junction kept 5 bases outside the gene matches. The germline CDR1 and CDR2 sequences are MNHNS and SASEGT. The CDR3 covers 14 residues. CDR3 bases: TGTGCCAGCAGTGAACTGGGACAGCTTTACGAGCAGTACTTC. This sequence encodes CASSELGQLYEQYF.

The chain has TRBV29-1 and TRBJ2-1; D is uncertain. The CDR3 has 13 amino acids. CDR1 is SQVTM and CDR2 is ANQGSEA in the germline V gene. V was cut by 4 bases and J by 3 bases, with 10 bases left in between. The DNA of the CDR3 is TGCAGCGTTGTCGAGGCCCTCTACAATGAGCAGTTCTTC. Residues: CSVVEALYNEQFF.

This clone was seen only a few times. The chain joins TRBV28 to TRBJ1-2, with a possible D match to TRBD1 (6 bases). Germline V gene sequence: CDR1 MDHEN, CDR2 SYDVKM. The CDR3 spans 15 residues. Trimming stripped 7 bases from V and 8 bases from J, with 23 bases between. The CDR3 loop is CASKRRGGGGNGYTF. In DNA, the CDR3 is TGTGCCAGCAAGCGTCGGGGTGGAGGGGGAAACGGCTACACCTTC.

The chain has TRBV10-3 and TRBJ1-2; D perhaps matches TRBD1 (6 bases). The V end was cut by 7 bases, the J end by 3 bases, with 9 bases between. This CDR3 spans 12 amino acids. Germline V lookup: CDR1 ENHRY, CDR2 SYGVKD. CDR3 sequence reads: CAIKGGDYGYTF. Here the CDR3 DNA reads TGTGCCATCAAGGGGGGTGACTATGGCTACACCTTC.

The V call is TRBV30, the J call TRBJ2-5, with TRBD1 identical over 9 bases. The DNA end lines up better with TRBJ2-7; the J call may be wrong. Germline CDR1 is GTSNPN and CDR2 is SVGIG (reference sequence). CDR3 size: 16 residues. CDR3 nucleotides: TGTGCCTGGAGTCCTATCCTACAGGGGGCGGACGACGAGCAGTACTTC. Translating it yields CAWSPILQGADDEQYF.

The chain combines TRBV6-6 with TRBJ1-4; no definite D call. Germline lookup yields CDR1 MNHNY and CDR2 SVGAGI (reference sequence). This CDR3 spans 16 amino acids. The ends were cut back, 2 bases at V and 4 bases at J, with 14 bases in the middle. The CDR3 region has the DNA TGTGCCAGCAGTTACCTAGGGCGGGTGGATAATGAAAAACTGTTTTTT. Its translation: CASSYLGRVDNEKLFF.

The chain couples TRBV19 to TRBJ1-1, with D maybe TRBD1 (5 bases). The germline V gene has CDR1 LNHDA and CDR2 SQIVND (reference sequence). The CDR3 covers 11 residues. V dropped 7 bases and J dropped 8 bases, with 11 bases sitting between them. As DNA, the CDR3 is TGTGCCAGTATTCGGGGGACCGAAGCTTTCTTT. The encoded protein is CASIRGTEAFF.

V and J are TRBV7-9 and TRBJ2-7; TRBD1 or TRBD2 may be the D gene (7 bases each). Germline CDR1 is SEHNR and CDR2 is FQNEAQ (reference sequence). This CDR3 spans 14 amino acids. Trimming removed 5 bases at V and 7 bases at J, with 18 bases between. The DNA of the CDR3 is TGTGCCAGCAGCCAGGGGGGAGGGCCGGGAGAGCAGTACTTC. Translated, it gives CASSQGGGPGEQYF.

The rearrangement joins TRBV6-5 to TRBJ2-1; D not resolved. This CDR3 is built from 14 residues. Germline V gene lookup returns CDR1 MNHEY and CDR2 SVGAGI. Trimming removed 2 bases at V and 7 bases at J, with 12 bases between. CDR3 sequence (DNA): TGTGCCAGCAGTTACCTCAACACTGTGAATGAGCAGTTCTTC. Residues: CASSYLNTVNEQFF.

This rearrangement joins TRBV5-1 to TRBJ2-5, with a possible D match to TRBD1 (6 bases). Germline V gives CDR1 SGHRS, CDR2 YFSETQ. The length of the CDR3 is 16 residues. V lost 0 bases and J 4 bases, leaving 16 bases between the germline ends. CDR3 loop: CASSLEGERRGETQYF. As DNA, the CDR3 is TGCGCCAGCAGCTTGGAGGGGGAAAGAAGGGGAGAGACCCAGTACTTC. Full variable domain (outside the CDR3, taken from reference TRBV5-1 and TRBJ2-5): KAGVTQTPRYLIKTRGQQVTLSCSPISGHRSVSWYQQTPGQGLQFLFEYFSETQRNKGNFPGRFSGRQFSNSRSEMNVSTLELGDSALYLCASSLEGERRGETQYFGPGTRLLVL.

The CDR3 reads CASSGISTGELFF. CDR3 coding DNA: TGCGCCAGCAGCGGAATATCCACCGGGGAGCTGTTTTTT. The V gene is TRBV4-1, the J gene TRBJ2-2; D is unresolved. The CDR3 has 13 residues. Germline values: CDR1 MGHRA, CDR2 YSYEKL. Between the trimmed V and J ends, which lost 5 bases and 4 bases, there was a span of 8 bases.

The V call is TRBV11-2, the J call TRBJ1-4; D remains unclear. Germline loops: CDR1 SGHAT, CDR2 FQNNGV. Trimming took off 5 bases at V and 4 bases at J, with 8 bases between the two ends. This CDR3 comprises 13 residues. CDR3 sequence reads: CASSGRLNEKLFF. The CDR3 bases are TGTGCCAGCAGCGGAAGGCTTAATGAAAAACTGTTTTTT.

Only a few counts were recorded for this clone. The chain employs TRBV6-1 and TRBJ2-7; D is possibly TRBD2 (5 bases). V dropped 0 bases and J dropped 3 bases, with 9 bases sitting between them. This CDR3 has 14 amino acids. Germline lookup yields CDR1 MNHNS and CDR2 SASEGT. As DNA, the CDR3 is TGTGCCAGCAGTGAAGCGATACTAGTCTACGAGCAGTACTTC. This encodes CASSEAILVYEQYF.

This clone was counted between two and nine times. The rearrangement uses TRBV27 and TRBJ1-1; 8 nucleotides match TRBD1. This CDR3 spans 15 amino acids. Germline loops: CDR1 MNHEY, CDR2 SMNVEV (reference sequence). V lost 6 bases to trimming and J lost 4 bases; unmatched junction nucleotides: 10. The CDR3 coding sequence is TGTGCCAGCAGCTCCCCGGACAGGGTGGGCACTGAAGCTTTCTTT. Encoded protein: CASSSPDRVGTEAFF.